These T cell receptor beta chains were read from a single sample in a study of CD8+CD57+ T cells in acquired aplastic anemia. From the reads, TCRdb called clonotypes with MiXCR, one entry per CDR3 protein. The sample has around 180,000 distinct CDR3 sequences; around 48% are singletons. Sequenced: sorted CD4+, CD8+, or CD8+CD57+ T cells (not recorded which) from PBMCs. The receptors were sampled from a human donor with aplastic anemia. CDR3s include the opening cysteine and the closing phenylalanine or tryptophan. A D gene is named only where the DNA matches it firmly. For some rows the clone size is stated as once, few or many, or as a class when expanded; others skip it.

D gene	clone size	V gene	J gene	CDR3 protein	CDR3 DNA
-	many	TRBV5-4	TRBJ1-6	CASTSGEGYNSPLHF	TGTGCCAGCACCTCAGGGGAGGGCTATAATTCACCCCTCCACTTT
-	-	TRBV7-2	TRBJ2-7	CASSLTGGLDEQYF	TGTGCCAGCAGCCTTACGGGGGGCCTCGACGAGCAGTACTTC
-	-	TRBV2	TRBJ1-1	CASSNARGPTEAFF	TGTGCCAGCAGTAATGCCCGAGGCCCCACTGAAGCTTTCTTT
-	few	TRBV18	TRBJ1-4	CASSPRSLPKELFF	TGTGCCAGCTCACCACGGTCACTCCCTAAGGAACTGTTTTTT
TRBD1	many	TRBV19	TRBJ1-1	CASGGQGFTEAFF	TGTGCCAGTGGGGGACAGGGATTCACTGAAGCTTTCTTT
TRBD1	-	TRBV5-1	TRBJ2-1	CASTLRGQGGSYNEQFF	TGCGCCAGCACCTTAAGGGGACAGGGAGGCTCCTACAATGAGCAGTTCTTC
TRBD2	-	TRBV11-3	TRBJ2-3	CASSQRGRSTDTQYF	TGTGCCAGCAGCCAGCGGGGACGAAGCACAGATACGCAGTATTTT
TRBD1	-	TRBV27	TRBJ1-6	CASSLSQGASYNSPLHF	TGTGCCAGCAGTTTGAGTCAGGGGGCCTCCTATAATTCACCCCTCCACTTT
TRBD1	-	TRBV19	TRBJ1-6	CASSRAGQSNSPLHF	TGTGCCAGTAGTAGGGCGGGACAGAGCAATTCACCCCTCCACTTT
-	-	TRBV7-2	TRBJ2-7	CASSLSRDSHEQYF	TGTGCCAGCAGCTTATCACGGGATAGTCACGAGCAGTACTTC
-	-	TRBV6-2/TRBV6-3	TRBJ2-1	CASTLDSEQFF	TGTGCCAGCACCTTAGACAGTGAGCAGTTCTTC
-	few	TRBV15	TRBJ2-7	CATSREGRDVDEQYF	TGTGCCACCAGCAGAGAGGGTAGGGACGTCGACGAGCAGTACTTC
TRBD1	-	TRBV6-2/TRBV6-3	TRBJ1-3	CASSSTGVSGNTIHF	TGTGCCAGCAGTTCCACAGGGGTATCTGGAAACACCATACATTTT
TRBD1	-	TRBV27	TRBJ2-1	CASSPPGQGAGEQFF	TGTGCCAGCAGTCCACCGGGACAGGGGGCTGGGGAGCAGTTCTTC
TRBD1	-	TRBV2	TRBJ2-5	CATSDRDETQYF	TGTGCCACCTCGGACAGGGACGAGACCCAGTACTTC
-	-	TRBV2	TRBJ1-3	CASSGQPSGNTIYF	TGTGCCAGCAGTGGACAGCCCTCTGGAAACACCATATATTTT
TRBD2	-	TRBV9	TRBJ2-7	CAPAGGGYEQYF	TGTGCTCCAGCGGGGGGGGGCTACGAGCAGTACTTC
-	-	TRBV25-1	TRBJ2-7	CASSDPFGLEQYF	TGTGCCAGCAGTGACCCCTTCGGACTCGAGCAGTACTTC
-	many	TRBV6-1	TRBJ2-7	CASSPEVGFYYEQYF	TGTGCCAGCAGTCCTGAGGTAGGATTTTACTACGAGCAGTACTTC
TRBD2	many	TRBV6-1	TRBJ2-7	CASSSTAGGSYEQYF	TGTGCCAGCAGCTCAACAGCGGGAGGATCTTACGAGCAGTACTTC
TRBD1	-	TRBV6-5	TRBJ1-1	CASSYSGTGLNTEAFF	TGTGCCAGCAGTTACTCCGGGACAGGGTTGAACACTGAAGCTTTCTTT
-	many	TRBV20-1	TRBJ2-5	CSASWLRRDSSQETQYF	TGCAGTGCCAGTTGGCTAAGACGGGACTCCTCGCAAGAGACCCAGTACTTC
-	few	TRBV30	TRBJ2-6	CAWSPGLTGANVLTF	TGTGCCTGGAGTCCGGGGTTAACTGGGGCCAACGTCCTGACTTTC
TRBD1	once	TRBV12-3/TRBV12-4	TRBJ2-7	CASSGTGLGEQYF	TGTGCCAGCAGCGGGACAGGGTTGGGCGAGCAGTACTTC
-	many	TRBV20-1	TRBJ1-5	CSARRVYNQPQHF	TGCAGTGCTAGAAGAGTTTACAATCAGCCCCAGCATTTT
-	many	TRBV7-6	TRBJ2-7	CASSSNDEQYF	TGTGCCAGCAGCTCCAATGACGAGCAGTACTTC
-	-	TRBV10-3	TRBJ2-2	CAISDGRSLLNTGELFF	TGTGCCATCAGTGACGGCAGGTCCCTACTGAACACCGGGGAGCTGTTTTTT
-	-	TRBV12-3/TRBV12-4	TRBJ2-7	CASSLKQGYGEQYF	TGTGCCAGCAGTTTGAAACAGGGATACGGCGAGCAGTACTTC
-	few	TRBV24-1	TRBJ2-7	CAVGQSYEQYF	TGTGCCGTCGGACAGTCCTACGAGCAGTACTTC
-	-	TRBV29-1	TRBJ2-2	CSVDERDTGELFF	TGCAGCGTTGATGAACGGGATACCGGGGAGCTGTTTTTT
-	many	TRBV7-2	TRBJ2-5	CASSSLPGETQYF	TGTGCCAGCAGCTCCTTACCGGGGGAGACCCAGTACTTC
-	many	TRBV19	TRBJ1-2	CASSIDRAGYYGYTF	TGTGCCAGTAGTATAGATCGGGCCGGGTACTATGGCTACACCTTC